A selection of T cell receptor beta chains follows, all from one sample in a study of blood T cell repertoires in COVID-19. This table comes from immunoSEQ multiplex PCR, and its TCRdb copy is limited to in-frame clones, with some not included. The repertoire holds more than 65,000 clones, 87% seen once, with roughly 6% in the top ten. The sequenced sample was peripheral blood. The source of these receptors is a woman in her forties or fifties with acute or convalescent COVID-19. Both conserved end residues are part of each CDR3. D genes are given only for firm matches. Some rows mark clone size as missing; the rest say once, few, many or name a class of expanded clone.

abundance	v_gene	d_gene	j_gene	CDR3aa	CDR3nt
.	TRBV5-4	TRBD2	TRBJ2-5	CASSYLAGGETQYF	TGTGCCAGCAGCTACCTAGCGGGGGGCGAGACCCAGTACTTC
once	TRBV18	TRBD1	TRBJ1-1	CASSRTGPNTEAFF	TGTGCCAGCTCAAGGACAGGGCCTAACACTGAAGCTTTCTTT
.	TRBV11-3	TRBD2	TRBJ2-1	CASSPKGLEGNEQFF	TGTGCCAGCAGCCCCAAAGGACTAGAGGGCAATGAGCAGTTCTTC
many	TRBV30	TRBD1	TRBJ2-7	CAGDRGLSYEQYF	TGTGCCGGGGACAGGGGCCTCTCCTACGAGCAGTACTTC
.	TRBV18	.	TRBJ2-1	CASSPPGGGRQDEQFF	TGTGCCAGCTCACCACCGGGCGGGGGCCGACAGGATGAGCAGTTCTTC
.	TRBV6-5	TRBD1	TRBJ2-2	CASSYPQGVNTGELFF	TGTGCCAGCAGTTACCCACAGGGGGTGAACACCGGGGAGCTGTTTTTT
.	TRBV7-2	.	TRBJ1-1	CASSLRSGYEAFF	TGTGCCAGCAGCTTAAGGTCGGGATATGAGGCTTTCTTT
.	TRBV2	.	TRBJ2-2	CASSELRNTGELFF	TGTGCCAGCAGTGAACTTAGGAACACCGGGGAGCTGTTTTTT
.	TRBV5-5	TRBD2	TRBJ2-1	CASGRLAGGFNEQFF	TGTGCCAGCGGGAGACTAGCGGGGGGTTTTAATGAGCAGTTCTTC
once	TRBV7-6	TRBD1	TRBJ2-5	CASSSLSTGEETQYF	TGTGCCAGCAGCTCCCTATCAACAGGGGAAGAGACCCAGTACTTC
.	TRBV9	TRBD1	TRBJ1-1	CASSPEGQTNTEAFF	TGTGCCAGCAGCCCAGAGGGACAGACGAACACTGAAGCTTTCTTT
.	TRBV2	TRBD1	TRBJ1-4	CASSGQGGPGEKLFF	TGTGCCAGCAGCGGACAGGGGGGCCCTGGTGAAAAACTGTTTTTT
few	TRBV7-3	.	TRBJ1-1	CASSLGSTGHNTEAFF	TGTGCCAGCAGCCTTGGTTCGACGGGACACAACACTGAAGCTTTCTTT
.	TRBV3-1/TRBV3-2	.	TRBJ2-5	CASSLVRYLETQYF	TGTGCCAGCAGCCTAGTTCGTTATTTGGAGACCCAGTACTTC
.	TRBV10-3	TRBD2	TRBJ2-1	CAIGLAGENNEQFF	TGTGCCATCGGGCTAGCGGGAGAGAACAATGAGCAGTTCTTC
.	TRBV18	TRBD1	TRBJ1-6	CASSPWTGDSPLHF	TGTGCCAGCTCACCCTGGACAGGGGATTCACCCCTCCACTTT
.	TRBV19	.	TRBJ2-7	CASQRESSYEQYF	TGTGCCAGTCAAAGGGAGAGCTCCTACGAGCAGTACTTC
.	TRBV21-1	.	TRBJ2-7	CADGLVGEQYF	TGTGCCGACGGACTAGTGGGCGAGCAGTACTTC
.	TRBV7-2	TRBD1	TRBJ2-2	CASSLVGSGGRTGELFF	TGTGCCAGCAGCTTAGTTGGGTCAGGGGGCAGAACCGGGGAGCTGTTTTTT
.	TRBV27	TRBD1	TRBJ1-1	CASSTPRNRGLFTEAFF	TGTGCCAGCAGTACACCCCGAAACAGGGGGTTATTTACTGAAGCTTTCTTT
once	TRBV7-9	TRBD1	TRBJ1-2	CASSLAGTGDGYTF	TGTGCCAGCAGCTTAGCCGGGACAGGGGATGGCTACACCTTC
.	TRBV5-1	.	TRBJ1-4	CASSLSRGVEKLFF	TGCGCCAGCAGCTTGAGCCGGGGGGTTGAAAAACTGTTTTTT
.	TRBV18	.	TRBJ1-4	CASSPGAQNEKLFF	TGTGCCAGCTCACCAGGAGCCCAGAATGAAAAACTGTTTTTT
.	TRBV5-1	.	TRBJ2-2	CASSLGLAANTGELFF	TGCGCCAGCAGCTTGGGGCTCGCGGCGAACACCGGGGAGCTGTTTTTT
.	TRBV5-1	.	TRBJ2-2	CASSYTTGVNTGELFF	TGCGCCAGCAGCTACACGACAGGAGTAAACACCGGGGAGCTGTTTTTT
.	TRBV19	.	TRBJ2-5	CASSPFSGYRETQYF	TGTGCCAGTAGCCCCTTTTCGGGGTACCGGGAGACCCAGTACTTC
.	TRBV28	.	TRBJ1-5	CASSLPGVQPQHF	TGTGCCAGCAGTTTACCAGGGGTTCAGCCCCAGCATTTT
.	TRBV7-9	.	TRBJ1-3	CASSLRGSGNTIYF	TGTGCCAGCAGCTTGAGGGGGTCTGGAAACACCATATATTTT
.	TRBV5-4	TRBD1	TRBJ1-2	CASTEGASTYGYTF	TGTGCCAGCACCGAGGGGGCTAGCACCTATGGCTACACCTTC
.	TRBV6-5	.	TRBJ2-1	CASSSVSYNEQFF	TGTGCCAGCTCTAGCGTATCCTACAATGAGCAGTTCTTC
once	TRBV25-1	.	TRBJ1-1	CASSDPRGENPLNTEAFF	TGTGCCAGCAGTGACCCCAGGGGAGAGAATCCTCTGAACACTGAAGCTTTCTTT
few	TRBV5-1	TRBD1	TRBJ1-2	CASSEGARGYTF	TGCGCCAGCAGTGAGGGGGCGCGCGGCTACACCTTC
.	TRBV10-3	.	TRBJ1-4	CAISGGSNEKLFF	TGTGCCATCAGTGGCGGGTCTAATGAAAAACTGTTTTTT
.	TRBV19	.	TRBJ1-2	CASSIDHRTNYGYTF	TGTGCCAGTAGTATTGATCACAGGACTAACTATGGCTACACCTTC
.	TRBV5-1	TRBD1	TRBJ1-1	CASSLGGTGRNTEAFF	TGCGCCAGCAGCTTGGGGGGGACAGGGAGGAACACTGAAGCTTTCTTT
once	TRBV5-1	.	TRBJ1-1	CASSVTQGNTEAFF	TGCGCCAGCAGCGTAACCCAGGGGAACACTGAAGCTTTCTTT
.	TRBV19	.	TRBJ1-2	CASARYYGYTF	TGTGCCAGCGCCAGATACTATGGCTACACCTTC
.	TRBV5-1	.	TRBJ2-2	CASSWGLLGTGELFF	TGCGCCAGCAGCTGGGGACTTTTGGGCACCGGGGAGCTGTTTTTT
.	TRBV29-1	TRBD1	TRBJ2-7	CSVAGTVAYEQYF	TGCAGCGTGGCCGGGACAGTAGCCTACGAGCAGTACTTC
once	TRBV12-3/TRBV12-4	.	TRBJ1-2	CASNGVHYGYTF	TGTGCCAGCAACGGGGTTCACTATGGCTACACCTTC
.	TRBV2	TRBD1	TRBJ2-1	CASSSPERQGNPYNEQFF	TGTGCCAGCAGTTCCCCCGAAAGACAGGGAAACCCCTACAATGAGCAGTTCTTC
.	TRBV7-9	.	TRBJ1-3	CASSLMGAAGNTIYF	TGTGCCAGCAGCTTAATGGGGGCTGCTGGAAACACCATATATTTT
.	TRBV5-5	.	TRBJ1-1	CASSLPMNTEAFF	TGTGCCAGCAGCTTGCCCATGAACACTGAAGCTTTCTTT
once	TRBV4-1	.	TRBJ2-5	CASSQVWGPAGVGQKTQYF	TGCGCCAGCAGCCAAGTATGGGGGCCAGCGGGAGTGGGACAGAAGACCCAGTACTTC
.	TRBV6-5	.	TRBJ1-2	CASRMRVRDYGYTF	TGTGCCAGCAGAATGCGTGTCAGGGACTATGGCTACACCTTC
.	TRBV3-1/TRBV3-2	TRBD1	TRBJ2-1	CASTYYDWDRGRLEQFF	TGTGCCAGCACATACTACGACTGGGACAGGGGGCGGCTTGAGCAGTTCTTC
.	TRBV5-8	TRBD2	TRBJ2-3	CASSLGTSGGLGDTQYF	TGTGCCAGCAGCCTGGGGACTAGCGGGGGGCTAGGAGATACGCAGTATTTT
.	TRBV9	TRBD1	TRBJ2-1	CASSGGQGPYNEQFF	TGTGCCAGCAGCGGGGGACAGGGACCCTACAATGAGCAGTTCTTC
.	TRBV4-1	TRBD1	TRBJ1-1	CASSYRGDTEAFF	TGCGCCAGCAGCTACAGGGGTGACACTGAAGCTTTCTTT
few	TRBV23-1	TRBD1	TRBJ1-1	CASSQKVLGQGDARGPEAFF	TGCGCCAGCAGTCAAAAAGTATTGGGACAGGGGGACGCGAGGGGCCCTGAAGCTTTCTTT
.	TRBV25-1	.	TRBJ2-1	CASSAKGSHNEQFF	TGTGCCAGCTCTGCGAAGGGGTCCCACAATGAGCAGTTCTTC
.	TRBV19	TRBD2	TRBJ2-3	CATKLAGGRNTQYF	TGTGCCACCAAACTAGCGGGAGGGCGAAATACGCAGTATTTT
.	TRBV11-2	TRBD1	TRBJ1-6	CASSIGTGVSPLHF	TGTGCCAGCAGCATCGGGACAGGGGTTTCACCCCTCCACTTT